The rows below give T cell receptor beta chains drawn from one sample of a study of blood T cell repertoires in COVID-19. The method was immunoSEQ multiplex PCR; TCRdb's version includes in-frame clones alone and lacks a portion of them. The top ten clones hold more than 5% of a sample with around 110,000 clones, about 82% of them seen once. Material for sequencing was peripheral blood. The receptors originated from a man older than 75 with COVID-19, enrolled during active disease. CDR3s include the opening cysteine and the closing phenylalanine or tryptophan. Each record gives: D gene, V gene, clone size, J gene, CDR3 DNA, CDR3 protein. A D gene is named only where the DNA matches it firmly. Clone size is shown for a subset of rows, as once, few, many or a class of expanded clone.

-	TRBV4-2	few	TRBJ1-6	TGTGCCAGCAGCCCGGAGGCCCGGAGCTCCTATAATTCACCCCTCCACTTT	CASSPEARSSYNSPLHF
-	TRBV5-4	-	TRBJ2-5	TGTGCCAGCAGCTTGGTCGCGACTACAGCGGAGACCCAGTACTTC	CASSLVATTAETQYF
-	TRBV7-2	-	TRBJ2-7	TGTGCCAGCAGCTTTACATTCCGGGCCTACGAGCAGTACTTC	CASSFTFRAYEQYF
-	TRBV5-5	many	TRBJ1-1	TGTGCCAGCAGCTTGGCCCCAGGGTCCTCCACTGAAGCTTTCTTT	CASSLAPGSSTEAFF
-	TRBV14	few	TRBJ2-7	TGTGCCAGCAGCCAAAGATGGCCAGGTTACGAGCAGTACTTC	CASSQRWPGYEQYF
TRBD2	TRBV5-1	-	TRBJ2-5	TGCGCCAGCAGCTTACAGACTAGCGAAGGCCAAGAGACCCAGTACTTC	CASSLQTSEGQETQYF
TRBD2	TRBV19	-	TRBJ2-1	TGTGCCAGAAAGCGGGAGCTACTTTGCTCTGACAATGAGCAGTTCTTC	CARKRELLCSDNEQFF
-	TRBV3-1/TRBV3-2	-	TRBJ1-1	TGTGCCAGCAGCCTATTTGATGTGAGGTCTGAAGCTTTCTTT	CASSLFDVRSEAFF
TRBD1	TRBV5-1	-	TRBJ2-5	TGCGCCAGCAGGCTGGACAGGGACAAGACCCAGTACTTC	CASRLDRDKTQYF
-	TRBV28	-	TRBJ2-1	TGTGCCAGCAGTTTTTCCCCGGCGGGATACTCCTACAATGAGCAGTTCTTC	CASSFSPAGYSYNEQFF
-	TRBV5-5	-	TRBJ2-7	TGTGCCAGCAGCTTGGTCGGAGGGGGGGACGAGCAGTACTTC	CASSLVGGGDEQYF
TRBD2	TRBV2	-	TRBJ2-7	TGTGCCAGTGATGTCGGTACTAGCGGGAGACACGAGCAGTACTTC	CASDVGTSGRHEQYF
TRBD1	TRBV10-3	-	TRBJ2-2	TGTGCCATCAGCGACCCTTCTGGACAGGTTGTCACCGGGGAGCTGTTTTTT	CAISDPSGQVVTGELFF
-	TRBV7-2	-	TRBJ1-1	TGTGCCAGCAGCCCTAGGAGAGGAGGGAACACTGAAGCTTTCTTT	CASSPRRGGNTEAFF
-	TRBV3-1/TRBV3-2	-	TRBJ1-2	TGTGCCAGCAGCCGCCGAACAGGGAACTATGGCTACACCTTC	CASSRRTGNYGYTF
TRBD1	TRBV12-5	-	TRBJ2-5	TGTGCTAGTGGCAATGACAGGGGCCTGGAGACCCAGTACTTC	CASGNDRGLETQYF
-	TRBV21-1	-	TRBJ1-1	TGTGCCAGCAGCCGCCCCAGAGGGAGGAACACTGAAGCTTTCTTT	CASSRPRGRNTEAFF
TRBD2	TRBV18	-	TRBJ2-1	TGTGCCAGCTCACCGAGCGGGATAAATGAGCAGTTCTTC	CASSPSGINEQFF
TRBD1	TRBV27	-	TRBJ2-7	TGTGCCAGCAGCTCGACAGGGGGCAGGTACGAGCAGTACTTC	CASSSTGGRYEQYF
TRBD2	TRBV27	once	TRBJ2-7	TGTGCCAGCACCCCGCGGGAGCGGATATTC	CASTPRERIF
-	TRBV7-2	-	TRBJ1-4	TGTGCCAGCAGCTCTACAGGGACTAATGAAAAACTGTTTTTT	CASSSTGTNEKLFF
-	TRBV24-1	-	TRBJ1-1	TGTGCCGGAAAGAGCAGGGGATACACTGAAGCTTTCTTT	CAGKSRGYTEAFF
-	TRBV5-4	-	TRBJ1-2	TGTGCCAGCAGCTTGGATCGGCGGGGCTACACCTTC	CASSLDRRGYTF
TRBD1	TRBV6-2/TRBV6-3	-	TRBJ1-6	TGTGCCAGCAGCGGACAGGGGTGGTCACCCCTCCACTTT	CASSGQGWSPLHF
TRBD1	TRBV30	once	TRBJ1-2	TGTGCCTGGAGCCCGGGACAGGGAATCTATGGCTACACCTTC	CAWSPGQGIYGYTF
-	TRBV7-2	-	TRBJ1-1	TGTGCCAGCAGTTCGTACAGGAACACTGAAGCTTTCTTT	CASSSYRNTEAFF
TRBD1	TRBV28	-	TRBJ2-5	TGTGCCAGCAGTTTAAGGGACAGGACGTACCAAGAGACCCAGTACTTC	CASSLRDRTYQETQYF
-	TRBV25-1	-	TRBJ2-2	TGTGCCAGCAGTGACGGACTCCTCGGGGAGCTGTTTTTT	CASSDGLLGELFF
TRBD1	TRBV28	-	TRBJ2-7	TGTGCCAGCAGTTGGGACAGGGTAAGGCCCCCCAGGGGCTACGAGCAGTACTTC	CASSWDRVRPPRGYEQYF
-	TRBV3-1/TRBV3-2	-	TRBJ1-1	TGTGCCAGCAGCCCCCAAGAAGAGGGAGCGGCTTTCTTT	CASSPQEEGAAFF
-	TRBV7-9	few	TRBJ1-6	TGTGCCAGCAGCATACAGGGCTCCTATAATTCACCCCTCCACTTT	CASSIQGSYNSPLHF
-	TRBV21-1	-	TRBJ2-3	TGTGCCAGCAGCAAAGCGCTTGCAGGGGTTTGCACAGATACGCAGTATTTT	CASSKALAGVCTDTQYF
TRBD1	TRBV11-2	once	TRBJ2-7	TGTGCCAGCAGCTTCCCCGGGACAGGACTCTACGAGCAGTACTTC	CASSFPGTGLYEQYF
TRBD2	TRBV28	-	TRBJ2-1	TGTGCCAGCAGCACGACTAGCGGGTTATACAATGAGCAGTTCTTC	CASSTTSGLYNEQFF
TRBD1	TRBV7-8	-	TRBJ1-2	TGTGCCAGCAGCGACCGGGACAGGGAGGACTATGGCTACACCTTC	CASSDRDREDYGYTF
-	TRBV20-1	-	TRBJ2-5	TGCAGTGCTAGTTTCGCGGTGAGGGGGGAGACCCAGTACTTC	CSASFAVRGETQYF
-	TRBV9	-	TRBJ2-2	TGTGCCAGCAGCGCCACGGGACAGAACACCGGGGAGCTGTTTTTT	CASSATGQNTGELFF
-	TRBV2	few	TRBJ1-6	TGTGCCAGCAGCAAACAGGGTTCATTGAATTCACCCCTCCACTTT	CASSKQGSLNSPLHF
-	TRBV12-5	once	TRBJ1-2	TGTGCTAGTGGTTTTGGGGGCGCCTATGGCTACACCTTC	CASGFGGAYGYTF